The subject of this entry is one TCR beta chain. This clonotype has ten or more counts. What antigen it recognizes has not been identified. No base quality values were provided; no much bigger clone lies one nucleotide off. The record originates from a study of regulatory T cells in long-lasting Graves disease (dated by TCRdb to the early 2020s). Some background on the complete study: Persistent Graves' disease was defined as persistently positive TSH receptor autoantibodies together with antithyroid drug treatment for over 5 years. Persistent Graves' disease patients were compared with newly diagnosed Graves' disease patients by peripheral blood TCR sequencing and RNA sequencing. The study took place in China and was registered as a clinical trial. TCR sequencing covered 13 persistent and approximately 20 newly diagnosed Graves' disease patients, 33 samples in total. In the clinical cohort, patients with persistent Graves' disease had used antithyroid drugs for an average of about 10.3 years. Findings and caveats that apply to the study as a whole: Sequencing and analysis were limited to the TCR beta chain. The authors noted that the small sample size was a limitation that may lower accuracy. Compared with newly diagnosed patients, patients with persistent Graves' disease had lower TCR Shannon entropy and fewer highly expanded clones, which suggests clonal expansion. Because the primary lesion, thyroid tissue, could not be accessed, the study looked at peripheral blood alone. Patients with persistent disease shared more public clonotypes (around 2,500) than newly diagnosed patients did (around 980).

The time point label here, explained by the study, means: persistent/refractory GD, antithyroid drugs over 5 years with positive TRAb. For both TCR sequencing and RNA sequencing, RNA was extracted from PBMCs using TRIzol. Graves' disease was diagnosed according to American Thyroid Association guidelines. Patients for the study were recruited at an endocrinology department in Xi'an, China. Each patient gave around 9 milliliters of peripheral blood, collected in an EDTA anticoagulant tube. Ficoll Paque Plus density gradient separation was used to isolate PBMCs, and no further T cell sorting was performed. RNA quality was checked with an Agilent 2100 Bioanalyzer and agarose gel, and concentration with a NanoDrop 2000. The library was generated by multiplex PCR. These reads were obtained on an Illumina HiSeq 4000. CDR3 regions were amplified by Arm-PCR with iRepertoire HTBI primers to construct TCR beta libraries. Before sequencing, the PCR products went through gel purification. Under the source paper's analysis protocol: Gene usage analysis of CDR3 amino acid clonotypes relied on the roughly 60 TRBV and about 15 TRBJ segments identified across samples. COPE and FqMerger were used to merge filtered high-quality paired reads into contigs. BLAST was used to align contigs to the IMGT TRBV, TRBD and TRBJ reference genes, and CDR3 was defined following IMGT. Any clonotype with a frequency above 0.1% was classified as a highly expanded clone. Shannon entropy was used to measure repertoire diversity, and the Gini coefficient was used to measure V-J evenness. A clonotype was considered public if more than one individual shared it. TCRdb trimmed the raw reads at Q25, called clones with MiXCR and kept productive beta chains. Identical CDR3 proteins give one entry, which carries the most common genes and DNA. In this record, the V and J calls reflect TCRdb's handling and not the investigators' own analysis. This sample comprises about 660,000 distinct CDR3 sequences, approximately 29% of them detected only once. The top ten constitute around 42% of the sample.

The source was peripheral blood mononuclear cells (PBMCs), collected when the disease was refractory, from a patient treated with antithyroid drugs. This clonotype originated in a female donor with Graves disease.

The CDR3 has the sequence CASSSVLGANYEQYF. The bases are TGTGCCAGCAGTTCGGTTTTGGGGGCGAACTACGAGCAGTACTTC. Recombination joined TRBV2 with TRBJ2-7, with a tentative D gene TRBD1 over 6 matching bases. As encoded in the germline V gene, CDR1 is SNHLY while CDR2 is FYNNEI. Including the terminal cysteine and phenylalanine, the CDR3 comprises 15 residues. The read is trimmed to its CDR3 DNA, 45 bases read in frame from base 1. V gives up 5 bases and J gives up 3 bases, and the segment between their germline ends measures 17 bases.